This T cell receptor beta chain emerged from a study of cytomegalovirus exposure and HLA in healthy donors. With 60 Vbeta and 13 Jbeta primers, the PCR was carried out. Data came from immunoSEQ multiplex PCR; TCRdb stores just in-frame clones and leaves some out. The sample shows approximately 170,000 clones, around 80% of them seen only once. The specimen sequenced was PBMCs. This receptor was identified in a male donor in good health and CMV-seronegative.

The DNA of the CDR3 is TGTGCCAGCAGTGGGACAGCTGGCACAGATACGCAGTATTTT. Translated: CASSGTAGTDTQYF. This sequence joins TRBV28 and TRBJ2-3; 7 positions match TRBD1. Germline loops: CDR1 MDHEN, CDR2 SYDVKM. V lost 5 bases and J lost 1; bases outside the gene matches: 3. The CDR3 has 14 amino acids.